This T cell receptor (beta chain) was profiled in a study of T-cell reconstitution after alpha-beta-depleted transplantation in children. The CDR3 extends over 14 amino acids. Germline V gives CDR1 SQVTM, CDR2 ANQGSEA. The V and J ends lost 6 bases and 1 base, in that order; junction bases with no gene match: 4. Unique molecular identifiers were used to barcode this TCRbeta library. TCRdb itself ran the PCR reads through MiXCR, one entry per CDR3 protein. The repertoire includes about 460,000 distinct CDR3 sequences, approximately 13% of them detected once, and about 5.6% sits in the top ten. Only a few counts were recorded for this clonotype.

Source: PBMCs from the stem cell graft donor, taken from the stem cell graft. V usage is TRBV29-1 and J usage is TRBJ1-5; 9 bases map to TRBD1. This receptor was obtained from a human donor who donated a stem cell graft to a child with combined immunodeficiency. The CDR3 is CSVGTGTSNQPQHF. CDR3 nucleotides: TGCAGCGTGGGGACAGGGACAAGCAATCAGCCCCAGCATTTT.